Following are 25 T cell receptor beta chains from one sample sequenced in a study of shared clonotypes between healthy human individuals. Using immunoSEQ multiplex PCR, the repertoire was profiled, and TCRdb retains in-frame clones only, with some absent. The repertoire consists of some 1.1 million clones, with 60% to 85% occurring once and the leading ten covering roughly 0.9%. Input material: memory CD4+ T cells from PBMCs. The subset was: CD45RA-negative fraction. The receptors originated from a man aged 18 to 29 in good health. Some clones in this sample may be carry-over from other donors' samples.

The chain employs TRBV11-2 and TRBJ1-4; possibly TRBD1 for D (6 bases). This CDR3 contains 15 residues. V was shortened by 7 bases and J by 8 bases, with 20 bases between the two germline ends. The V gene's germline CDR1 is SGHAT and CDR2 FQNNGV. The CDR3 loop reads CASNSAGVGEEKLFF. The CDR3 DNA follows: TGTGCCAGCAACTCGGCAGGGGTAGGGGAAGAAAAACTGTTTTTT.

The rearrangement joins TRBV11-2 to TRBJ2-7; 7 positions agree with TRBD2. V was clipped by 1 base and J by 3 bases; unmatched bases: 6. The CDR3 contains 15 residues. Germline V gene lookup returns CDR1 SGHAT and CDR2 FQNNGV. The CDR3 region is CASSLGVLASYEQYF. Here the CDR3 DNA reads TGTGCCAGCAGCTTAGGGGTACTAGCGAGCTACGAGCAGTACTTC.

This clone was seen more than once but under ten times. V and J are TRBV5-1 and TRBJ1-4; D is possibly TRBD1 (6 bases). CDR1 SGHRS and CDR2 YFSETQ come from the germline V gene. This CDR3 is 16 amino acids long. Trimming shortened V by 4 bases and J by 2 bases, and 15 bases separated the two germline ends. CDR3 loop: CASSRLGRGTNEKLFF. Written as DNA, the CDR3 is TGCGCCAGCAGCCGCCTCGGGAGGGGGACTAATGAAAAACTGTTTTTT. The whole variable domain, remainder taken from reference TRBV5-1 and TRBJ1-4, is KAGVTQTPRYLIKTRGQQVTLSCSPISGHRSVSWYQQTPGQGLQFLFEYFSETQRNKGNFPGRFSGRQFSNSRSEMNVSTLELGDSALYLCASSRLGRGTNEKLFFGSGTQLSVL.

This chain links TRBV28 with TRBJ1-2; D ambiguous. Germline values: CDR1 MDHEN, CDR2 SYDVKM. Trimming took off 1 base at V and 4 bases at J, with 10 bases between the two ends. The CDR3 is made up of 14 amino acids. CDR3 residues: CASSLSGLVYGYTF. CDR3 nucleotide sequence: TGTGCCAGCAGTTTATCTGGCTTGGTCTATGGCTACACCTTC.

The chain links TRBV27 to TRBJ2-1; the D gene is possibly TRBD2 (6 bases). Per the germline V gene, CDR1 is MNHEY and CDR2 is SMNVEV (reference sequence). The CDR3 is 14 residues long. Trimming removed 5 bases at V and 14 bases at J, with 22 bases between. The CDR3 DNA reads as TGTGCCAGCAGTCACACAGCGGGCCCCGTCGAGGAGTTCTTC. Translation gives CASSHTAGPVEEFF.

The rearrangement uses TRBV6-6 and TRBJ2-1; D is undetermined. CDR3 length: 12 residues. The germline CDR1 and CDR2 sequences are MNHNY and SVGAGI (reference sequence). V lost 11 bases and J lost 6, with 14 bases in between. The CDR3 reads CACRSGSNEQFF. CDR3 in DNA: TGTGCCTGCCGTAGTGGGTCCAATGAGCAGTTCTTC.

The chain recombines TRBV7-2 with TRBJ2-1; 7 bases line up with TRBD2. The V segment lost 5 bases and the J segment 6 bases; nucleotides outside the gene matches: 16. Germline assignment: CDR1 SGHTA and CDR2 FQGNSA. The CDR3 contains 17 residues. CDR3 bases: TGTGCCAGCAGCGATCAAGGGTCTAGCGGAGCCCCCAATGAGCAGTTCTTC. This encodes CASSDQGSSGAPNEQFF.

This chain links TRBV5-1 with TRBJ1-1; the D gene is possibly TRBD1 (6 bases). The CDR3 is made up of 14 amino acids. Germline CDR1 SGHRS, CDR2 YFSETQ. The V end was cut by 0 bases, the J end by 5 bases, with 11 bases between. CDR3 amino acids: CASSLDRAGTEAFF. CDR3 DNA sequence: TGCGCCAGCAGCTTGGACAGGGCAGGGACTGAAGCTTTCTTT.

The chain links TRBV6-1 to TRBJ2-7; TRBD1 might be the D (6 bases). The germline V gene encodes CDR1 MNHNS and CDR2 SASEGT. The CDR3 length is 14 residues. Trimming shortened V by 6 bases and J by 5 bases, and 17 bases separated the two germline ends. CDR3 in amino acids: CASSLRGFRDEQYF. The CDR3 nucleotides are TGTGCCAGCAGCCTCAGGGGCTTCAGGGACGAGCAGTACTTC.

This sequence joins TRBV18 and TRBJ2-2; D not resolved. V lost 1 base to trimming and J lost 5 bases, with 5 bases between them. The CDR3 is 13 residues long. Germline CDR1 and CDR2: KGHSH and LQKENI. The CDR3 DNA sequence: TGTGCCAGCTCACCACAGGGAACCGGGGAGCTGTTTTTT. Protein product: CASSPQGTGELFF.

The chain recombines TRBV5-1 with TRBJ2-7, with 10 positions matching TRBD1. The CDR3 extends over 18 amino acids. Per the germline V gene, CDR1 is SGHRS and CDR2 is YFSETQ. The V segment lost 4 bases and the J segment 0 bases; nucleotides outside the gene matches: 13. The chain's CDR3 is CASSRAGTGALSSYEQYF. CDR3 nucleotide sequence: TGCGCCAGCAGCAGGGCCGGGACAGGGGCCCTTAGCTCCTACGAGCAGTACTTC.

The V and J genes are TRBV30 and TRBJ2-1, with D perhaps matching TRBD1 or TRBD2 (5 bases each). The CDR3 has 16 amino acids. Germline-derived CDR1 and CDR2 are GTSNPN and SVGIG (reference sequence). V was trimmed by 0 bases and J by 6 bases, leaving 18 bases between them. The CDR3: CAWSVTGSMGPNEQFF. CDR3 coding DNA: TGTGCCTGGAGTGTAACCGGTAGCATGGGACCCAATGAGCAGTTCTTC.

This chain links TRBV30 with TRBJ2-1, with D tentatively TRBD2 (5 bases). V dropped 3 bases and J dropped 2 bases, with 23 bases sitting between them. The CDR3 is 18 amino acids. Germline V gene data show CDR1 as GTSNPN and CDR2 as SVGIG (reference sequence). The CDR3 DNA follows: TGTGCCTGGAGGCGTCGCCGCAGGTCACTAGGCACCTACAATGAGCAGTTCTTC. Translating gives CAWRRRRRSLGTYNEQFF.

The chain is built from TRBV29-1 and TRBJ1-2; D remains unclear. The CDR3 loop spans 12 amino acids. V was cut by 2 bases and J by 5 bases, with 9 bases left in between. Germline V lookup: CDR1 SQVTM, CDR2 ANQGSEA. The CDR3 loop reads CSVEMGGYGYTF. The DNA for the CDR3 is TGCAGCGTTGAAATGGGAGGGTATGGCTACACCTTC.

The chain couples TRBV9 to TRBJ1-2, with 7 nucleotides matching TRBD1. The germline CDR1 and CDR2 sequences are SGDLS and YYNGEE. The J segment lost 2 bases and the V segment lost 4 bases, leaving 5 bases of the junction unmatched. The CDR3 contains 14 residues. CDR3 region: CASSLQGRNYGYTF. CDR3 DNA sequence: TGTGCCAGCAGCCTACAGGGGCGAAACTATGGCTACACCTTC.

The CDR3 loop is CASSFTPAGGVDTQYF. DNA of the CDR3: TGCGCCAGCAGCTTCACTCCAGCGGGAGGGGTAGATACGCAGTATTTT. The chain has TRBV5-1 and TRBJ2-3; 10 positions agree with TRBD2. The CDR3 sequence is 16 residues long. In germline, CDR1 is SGHRS, CDR2 YFSETQ. V shed 2 bases, J shed 5 bases, and the junction held 8 bases outside the gene matches.

This clone was picked up a small number of times. This chain joins TRBV5-1 and TRBJ2-5; D is possibly TRBD1 (6 bases). Germline CDR1 reads SGHRS; CDR2 reads YFSETQ. The CDR3 contains 15 residues. The germline V and J ends were trimmed by 4 bases and 0 bases, with 13 bases remaining between them. This CDR3 is CASSDIQGNQETQYF. CDR3 DNA sequence: TGCGCCAGCAGCGATATACAGGGAAACCAAGAGACCCAGTACTTC.

The CDR3 is CASKGAGNTGELFF. Here the CDR3 DNA reads TGTGCCAGCAAAGGGGCAGGGAACACCGGGGAGCTGTTTTTT. The rearrangement joins TRBV28 to TRBJ2-2; D is perhaps TRBD1 (5 bases). The CDR3 covers 14 residues. The germline gives CDR1 MDHEN, CDR2 SYDVKM. V shed 7 bases and J shed 1 base, with 10 bases lying between them.

J is TRBJ1-5 and V is TRBV7-2; D remains unclear. Germline V gene lookup returns CDR1 SGHTA and CDR2 FQGNSA. Trimming cost V 5 bases and J 6 bases, with 11 bases left between them. The CDR3 is 13 amino acids. The CDR3 nucleotides are TGTGCCAGCAGCACCCACCTTTCTCAGCCCCAGCATTTT. This encodes CASSTHLSQPQHF.

The chain's CDR3 is CASTLPGLAYEQYF. The CDR3 region has the DNA TGTGCCAGCACCCTCCCGGGACTAGCTTACGAGCAGTACTTC. The V gene is TRBV6-1, the J gene TRBJ2-7, with TRBD2 matching over 9 bases. Germline CDR1 is MNHNS and CDR2 is SASEGT. The CDR3 sequence is 14 residues long. V lost 7 bases and J lost 4; bases outside the gene matches: 8.

A few counts support this clone. This chain links TRBV29-1 with TRBJ2-1; 8 nucleotides line up with TRBD1. This CDR3 comprises 12 residues. V trimming: 6 bases; J trimming: 6 bases; junction bases outside the gene matches: 4. Germline CDR1 SQVTM, CDR2 ANQGSEA. The CDR3 sequence is CSVRGQGNEQFF. The CDR3 DNA reads as TGCAGCGTCAGGGGGCAGGGCAATGAGCAGTTCTTC.

The chain employs TRBV28 and TRBJ2-1; unclear D gene. The V end was cut by 7 bases, the J end by 4 bases, with 14 bases between. The CDR3 is made up of 14 amino acids. Looked up from germline, CDR1 is MDHEN and CDR2 is SYDVKM. The CDR3 DNA reads TGTGCCAGCAACCGGGTGGGGTCTTACAATGAGCAGTTCTTC. Translating it yields CASNRVGSYNEQFF.

The table lists this clone with many counts. This chain links TRBV9 with TRBJ2-2; the match to TRBD2 covers 15 bases. Germline-derived CDR1 and CDR2 are SGDLS and YYNGEE. V lost 6 bases and J lost 3; bases outside the gene matches: 6. CDR3 size: 17 residues. The CDR3 DNA reads as TGTGCCAGCACCATGGGACTAGCGGGAGGCGACACCGGGGAGCTGTTTTTT. Translated: CASTMGLAGGDTGELFF.

The chain has TRBV27 and TRBJ2-2; TRBD1 matches at 7 bases. V shed 6 bases and J 3 bases; nucleotides not matched to a gene: 4. CDR1 and CDR2 from the germline V gene are MNHEY and SMNVEV (reference sequence). The CDR3 has 14 amino acids. The chain's CDR3 is CASSIRGYTGELFF. The CDR3 DNA follows: TGTGCCAGCAGCATCAGGGGGTACACCGGGGAGCTGTTTTTT.

This chain joins TRBV25-1 and TRBJ2-1, with D maybe TRBD1 (6 bases). This CDR3 is built from 17 residues. V was pared by 0 bases and J by 3 bases, with 15 bases between. Looked up from germline, CDR1 is MGHDK and CDR2 is SYGVNS. The CDR3 loop reads CASSEYKAGALYNEQFF. The CDR3 DNA reads as TGTGCCAGCAGTGAATATAAGGCAGGGGCCCTCTACAATGAGCAGTTCTTC.